Listed below are T cell receptor beta chains from one sample, sequenced in a study of cytomegalovirus exposure and HLA in healthy donors. The table came from immunoSEQ multiplex PCR; TCRdb's copy has only in-frame clones and leaves some out. Among 130,000 to 150,000 clones listed, around 77% were seen once. What was sequenced was PBMCs. These receptors were taken from a man aged 25 to 45 in good health and CMV-seronegative. CDR3s include the opening cysteine and the closing phenylalanine or tryptophan. A D gene is named only where the DNA matches it firmly. Clone size, where shown, is once, few, many, or a class for clones that have expanded.

D,size,J,V,DNA,CDR3
NA,NA,TRBJ1-2,TRBV7-8,TGTGCCAGCAGCTCCCCTATAGGGAGGGATGGCTACACCTTC,CASSSPIGRDGYTF
NA,few,TRBJ2-3,TRBV28,TGTGCCAGCGGGCAGGCTAGCACAGATACGCAGTATTTT,CASGQASTDTQYF
NA,NA,TRBJ2-7,TRBV29-1,TGCAGCGTTGAAGGGTCCGGGTCGAGCTCCTACGAGCAGTACTTC,CSVEGSGSSSYEQYF
TRBD1,NA,TRBJ1-6,TRBV19,TGTGCCAGTATGACAGGGAATTCACCCCTCCACTTT,CASMTGNSPLHF
TRBD1,NA,TRBJ2-7,TRBV6-6,TGTGCCAGCAAAGGGGGCTTATACGAGCAGTACTTC,CASKGGLYEQYF
TRBD1,NA,TRBJ2-7,TRBV28,TGTGCCAGCAGCCAAAGGGCAGGGGGCTGGGAGCAGTACTTC,CASSQRAGGWEQYF
NA,NA,TRBJ1-6,TRBV5-4,TGTGCCAGCAGCTTTCCTGATAATTCACCCCTCCACTTT,CASSFPDNSPLHF
NA,few,TRBJ1-3,TRBV4-2,TGTGCCAGCAGCGCAGGGCTTTCCTCTGGAAACACCATATATTTT,CASSAGLSSGNTIYF
TRBD2,NA,TRBJ2-1,TRBV15,TGTGCCACCAGCAGTGAGCGGGGGGGCCCCTTGGGGCAGTTCTTC,CATSSERGGPLGQFF
TRBD2,NA,TRBJ2-7,TRBV5-4,TGTGCCAGCAGCCAAGACTTAGCGGGATCAACCTTCTCCTACGAGCAGTACTTC,CASSQDLAGSTFSYEQYF
NA,few,TRBJ1-1,TRBV28,TGTGCCAGTAAATTTGGCATGAACACTGAAGCTTTCTTT,CASKFGMNTEAFF
TRBD2,NA,TRBJ2-2,TRBV7-2,TGTGCCAGCAGCTTGGTCTTCAGGCTAGCGGACACCGGGGAGCTGTTTTTT,CASSLVFRLADTGELFF
TRBD1,few,TRBJ1-1,TRBV29-1,TGCAGCGTTGGGACAGGGAACACTGAAGCTTTCTTT,CSVGTGNTEAFF
NA,NA,TRBJ1-4,TRBV28,TGTGCCAGCAGTAAGGGAGGGGGGGCCAAACTTGCAACTAATGAAAAACTGTTTTTT,CASSKGGGAKLATNEKLFF
NA,NA,TRBJ1-2,TRBV27,TGTGCCAGCAGTTTCGGGGTAGCTTATGGCTACACCTTC,CASSFGVAYGYTF
NA,NA,TRBJ1-1,TRBV7-9,TGTGCCAGCAGCTTACTTGGGGGCGCGGCTGAAGCTTTCTTT,CASSLLGGAAEAFF
TRBD1,once,TRBJ1-1,TRBV7-9,TGTGCCAGCAGGAGGGTGGGCAGGGGGCCCTCAATGAACACTGAAGCTTTCTTT,CASRRVGRGPSMNTEAFF
TRBD1,NA,TRBJ1-5,TRBV19,TGTGCCGGTCGGACAGGGCCCGATCAGCCCCAGCATTTT,CAGRTGPDQPQHF
TRBD2,NA,TRBJ2-5,TRBV7-7,TGTGCTAGCAGCTTAGAAGCGGGGGGACCCCTCCAAGAGACCCAGTACTTC,CASSLEAGGPLQETQYF
TRBD1,NA,TRBJ1-5,TRBV6-1,TGTGCCAGCAGTGTGGGGGGGACAGGGGTCGGGAATCAGCCCCAGAATTTT,CASSVGGTGVGNQPQNF
NA,NA,TRBJ1-4,TRBV5-1,TGCGCCAGCAGCTTTAGTGACATTGCATTGGATGAAAAACTGTTTTTT,CASSFSDIALDEKLFF
NA,NA,TRBJ2-3,TRBV4-1,TGCGCCAGCAGTTTAGCGGCTCCTAGCACAGATACGCAGTATTTT,CASSLAAPSTDTQYF
NA,NA,TRBJ1-5,TRBV28,TGTGCCAGCAGACCCGGACAGTTATTCAATCAGCCCCAGCATTTT,CASRPGQLFNQPQHF
NA,NA,TRBJ1-1,TRBV29-1,TGCAGCGGCCGGGGGGCTATGGGGAACACTGAAGCTTTCTTT,CSGRGAMGNTEAFF